The clone carrying this T cell receptor beta chain was counted a few times. The CDR3 is 17 amino acids. Germline-derived CDR1 and CDR2 are DFQATT and SNEGSKA (reference sequence). V shed 5 bases, J shed 5 bases, and the junction held 17 bases outside the gene matches. Stated time point: pre-sensitization, week 0. Sample treatment: therapeutic diphenylcyclopropenone sensitization with weekly scalp DPC. Each cDNA molecule in the library carried unique molecular identifiers. Original processing methods: The median was around 88,000 TCRs per sample, ranging roughly 20,000 to 750,000. TCRdb fed the RACE reads into MiXCR, producing one record per CDR3 protein. The V and J calls were determined by TCRdb, not by the authors. The data show fewer than 350,000 distinct CDR3 sequences, with around 7.3% seen just once and 0.9% to 1.5% held by the top ten. This specimen belongs to a study of human T cells and chemical hapten exposure. Study details: Variation in per-sample TCR yields came mainly from small pooled library volume differences.

This receptor was taken from a man aged 18 to 35 with alopecia areata. Some clones in this sample may be carry-over from other donors' samples. The V and J genes are TRBV20-1 and TRBJ2-1, with 8 positions matching TRBD1. The material sequenced was whole blood, taken in connection with sensitization to the hapten diphenylcyclopropenone (DPC). CDR3 sequence (DNA): TGCAGTGCTCGGCCACGTAGAGACAGGGGCATCCACAATGAGCAGTTCTTC. This sequence encodes CSARPRRDRGIHNEQFF.